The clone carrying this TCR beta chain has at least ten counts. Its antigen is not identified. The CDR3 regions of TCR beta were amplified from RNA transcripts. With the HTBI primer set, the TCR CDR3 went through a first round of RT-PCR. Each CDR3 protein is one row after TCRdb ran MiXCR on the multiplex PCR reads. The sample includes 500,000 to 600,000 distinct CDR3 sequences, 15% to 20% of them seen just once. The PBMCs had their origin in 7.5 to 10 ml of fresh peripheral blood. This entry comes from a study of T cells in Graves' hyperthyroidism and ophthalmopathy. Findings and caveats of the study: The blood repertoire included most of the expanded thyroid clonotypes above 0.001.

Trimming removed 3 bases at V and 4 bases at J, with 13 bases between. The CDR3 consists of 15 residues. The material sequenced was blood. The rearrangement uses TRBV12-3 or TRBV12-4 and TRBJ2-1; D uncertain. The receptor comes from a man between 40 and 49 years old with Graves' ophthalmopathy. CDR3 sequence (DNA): TGTGCCAGCAGTTTTACGAATCTTGGGTACAATGAGCAGTTCTTC. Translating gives CASSFTNLGYNEQFF.